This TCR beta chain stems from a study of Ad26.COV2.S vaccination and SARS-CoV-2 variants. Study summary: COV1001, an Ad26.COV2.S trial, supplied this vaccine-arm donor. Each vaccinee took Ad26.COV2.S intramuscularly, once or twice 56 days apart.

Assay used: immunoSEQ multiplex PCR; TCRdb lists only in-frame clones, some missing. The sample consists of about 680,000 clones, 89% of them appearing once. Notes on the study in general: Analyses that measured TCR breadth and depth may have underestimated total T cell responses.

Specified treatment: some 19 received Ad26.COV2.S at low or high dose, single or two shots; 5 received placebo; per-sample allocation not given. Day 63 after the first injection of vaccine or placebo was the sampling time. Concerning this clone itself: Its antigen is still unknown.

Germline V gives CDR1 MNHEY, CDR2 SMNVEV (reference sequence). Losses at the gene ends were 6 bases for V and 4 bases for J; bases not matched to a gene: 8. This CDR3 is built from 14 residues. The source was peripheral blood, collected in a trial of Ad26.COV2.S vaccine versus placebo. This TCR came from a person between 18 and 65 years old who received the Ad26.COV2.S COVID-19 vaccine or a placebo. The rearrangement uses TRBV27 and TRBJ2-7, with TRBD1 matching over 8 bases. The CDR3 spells CASRGSRDRYEQYF. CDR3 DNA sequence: TGTGCCAGCAGGGGGTCCCGGGACAGGTACGAGCAGTACTTC.